Presented here are 23 T cell receptor beta chains from one specimen sequenced in a study of cytomegalovirus exposure and HLA in healthy donors. The PCR ran on 60 Vbeta and 13 Jbeta primers. Profiling relied on immunoSEQ multiplex PCR, and the TCRdb table lists in-frame clones only, not all of them. The sample lists some 140,000 clones; around 75% were seen once. The sequenced sample consisted of PBMCs. The receptors stem from a female donor in good health and CMV-seronegative.

In its sample, this clone was seen once. This chain joins TRBV7-2 and TRBJ2-5, with 7 bases matching TRBD1. Germline lookup yields CDR1 SGHTA and CDR2 FQGNSA. The junction had 13 bases not matched to a gene; V was cut back by 5 bases and J by 4 bases. This CDR3 comprises 16 residues. This chain's CDR3 is CASSLYNRGRGETQYF. CDR3 bases: TGTGCCAGCAGCCTCTATAACAGGGGCAGAGGAGAGACCCAGTACTTC.

CDR3 sequence (DNA): TGTGCCAGCAGTTTAAGCAGGGGGACTGAAGCTTTCTTT. It codes for CASSLSRGTEAFF. The chain carries TRBV28 and TRBJ1-1, with TRBD1 matching over 7 bases. Trimming took 2 bases from V and 5 from J; bases not matched to a gene: 2. The CDR3 covers 13 residues. CDR1 MDHEN and CDR2 SYDVKM come from the germline V gene.

This chain connects TRBV6-6 to TRBJ1-1; D is possibly TRBD1 (5 bases). Germline loops: CDR1 MNHNY, CDR2 SVGAGI (reference sequence). The germline V and J ends were trimmed by 8 bases and 1 base, with 20 bases remaining between them. CDR3 length: 16 residues. The CDR3, as DNA: TGTGCCAGCGATTCCGTCCGGAGGGACGGGAACACTGAAGCTTTCTTT. This encodes CASDSVRRDGNTEAFF.

On this clone itself: Germline and junction disagree at one end, which may indicate a read error. This chain links TRBV7-9 with TRBJ2-7, with 10 bases lining up with TRBD1. CDR3 length: 16 amino acids. CDR1 is SEHNR, CDR2 FQNEAQ, per germline (reference sequence). The CDR3 protein is CSSSLGGTGDRNEQYF. CDR3 sequence (DNA): TGTTCCAGCAGCTTAGGCGGGACAGGGGATCGGAACGAGCAGTACTTC.

This clone was counted a few times. J is TRBJ2-5 and V is TRBV30; 7 nucleotides agree with TRBD1. The J call may be faulty, since TRBJ2-7 better matches the DNA end. CDR1 and CDR2 (germline): GTSNPN, SVGIG (reference sequence). This CDR3 region has 15 residues. CDR3 amino acids: CAWSGGQRSKYEQYF. For the CDR3, the DNA is TGTGCCTGGAGTGGGGGACAGAGGTCTAAGTACGAGCAGTACTTC.

This chain links TRBV20-1 with TRBJ2-7; maybe TRBD1 (6 bases). Germline CDR1 reads DFQATT; CDR2 reads SNEGSKA (reference sequence). The length of the CDR3 is 11 residues. The V gene lost 6 bases and the J gene lost 2 bases, with 8 bases spanning the gap. CDR3 DNA: TGCAGTGCGCAGGGGACCTACGAGCAGTACTTC. It is translated as CSAQGTYEQYF.

The genes are TRBV11-1 and TRBJ2-2, with 13 bases fitting TRBD2. The junction had 6 bases not matched to a gene; V was cut back by 5 bases and J by 9 bases. The length of the CDR3 is 15 residues. The germline gives CDR1 SGHAT, CDR2 FQDESV (reference sequence). CDR3 sequence: CASSQRTSGGRELFF. CDR3 sequence (DNA): TGTGCCAGCAGCCAAAGGACTAGCGGGGGTAGGGAGCTGTTTTTT.

The chain recombines TRBV5-4 with TRBJ1-2, with D tentatively TRBD1 (6 bases). Germline lookup yields CDR1 SGHNT and CDR2 YYREEE (reference sequence). CDR3 length: 12 residues. Trimming left V 2 bases short and J 12 bases short, with 14 bases between. CDR3 in amino acids: CASSLGPSGDTF. CDR3 nucleotide sequence: TGTGCCAGCAGCTTAGGACCCTCAGGGGACACCTTC.

The V gene is TRBV9, the J gene TRBJ1-1; no clear D gene. Germline V gives CDR1 SGDLS, CDR2 YYNGEE. The CDR3 totals 13 residues. V was trimmed by 0 bases and J by 10 bases, leaving 13 bases between them. CDR3 loop: CASSVGGGSSAFF. CDR3 bases: TGTGCCAGCAGCGTAGGAGGCGGGAGCTCAGCTTTCTTT.

This chain links TRBV7-9 with TRBJ1-2; TRBD1 agrees at 8 bases. This CDR3 contains 14 residues. Germline values: CDR1 SEHNR, CDR2 FQNEAQ (reference sequence). Unmatched junction bases numbered 8, after V lost 4 bases and J lost 7 bases. The DNA of the CDR3 is TGTGCCAGCAGCTCTACCGGGACAGGTGCTGGCTACACCTTC. This codes for CASSSTGTGAGYTF. Together with reference TRBV7-9 and TRBJ1-2, the CDR3 gives the full variable domain: DTGVSQNPRHKITKRGQNVTFRCDPISEHNRLYWYRQTLGQGPEFLTYFQNEAQLEKSRLLSDRFSAERPKGSFSTLEIQRTEQGDSAMYLCASSSTGTGAGYTFGSGTRLTVV.

Many counts were recorded for this clone. The genes are TRBV5-5 and TRBJ1-2, with no clear D. Trimming pared 3 bases from V and 9 bases from J, leaving 9 bases between. This CDR3 contains 11 residues. Germline assignment: CDR1 SGHKS and CDR2 YYEKEE (reference sequence). CDR3 region: CASSSRHSYTF. The CDR3 nucleotides read TGTGCCAGCAGCTCTCGACACAGCTACACCTTC.

The chain couples TRBV5-6 to TRBJ2-5; 9 bases are a match to TRBD1. CDR1 SGHDT and CDR2 YYEEEE come from the germline V gene. V was clipped by 4 bases and J by 11 bases; unmatched bases: 12. The CDR3 totals 14 residues. The CDR3: CASSLPGQGNKQYF. DNA of the CDR3: TGTGCCAGCAGCCTTCCGGGACAGGGTAACAAGCAGTACTTC.

Note on this clone: One end of the junction fails to match germline, which may point to a read error. The same CDR3 also results from other DNA sequences found in this sample. The chain has TRBV27 and TRBJ2-5; D possibly corresponds to TRBD2 (6 bases). CDR1 and CDR2 (germline): MNHEY, SMNVEV (reference sequence). There are 14 residues in the CDR3. CDR3 nucleotides: TGCGCCAGCAGTTTGGCGGGGAGACAAGAGACCCAGTACTTC. As protein: CASSLAGRQETQYF.

The chain combines TRBV14 with TRBJ2-1, with a possible D match to TRBD2 (6 bases). CDR3 length equals 17 residues. The germline CDR1 and CDR2 sequences are SGHDN and FVKESK. The ends were cut back, 3 bases at V and 2 bases at J, with 17 bases in the middle. The CDR3: CASSHTGLQRTYNEQFF. The DNA of the CDR3 is TGTGCCAGCAGCCACACCGGACTACAAAGGACCTACAATGAGCAGTTCTTC.

The chain recombines TRBV28 with TRBJ1-2; the D gene is possibly TRBD1 (6 bases). V lost 3 bases, J lost 8 bases, and 19 bases lay in between. The CDR3 totals 15 residues. Germline V CDR1 and CDR2: MDHEN, SYDVKM. The chain's CDR3 is CASSFSGQGSGGYTF. CDR3 nucleotide sequence: TGTGCCAGCAGTTTCTCCGGGCAGGGGTCTGGGGGCTACACCTTC.

CDR3 DNA: TGTGCCACCAGCAGAGATTTAGGACATTTACTGTTTTTT. Translation: CATSRDLGHLLFF. The chain is built from TRBV15 and TRBJ1-4; perhaps TRBD1 as D (5 bases). V lost 0 bases and J 13 bases, leaving 12 bases between the germline ends. Germline V gene data show CDR1 as LNHNV and CDR2 as YYDKDF (reference sequence). The CDR3 sequence is 13 residues long.

This clone occurred a few times. V gene TRBV28 combines with J gene TRBJ1-1; D is perhaps TRBD1 (5 bases). The CDR3 loop spans 12 amino acids. The germline V gene encodes CDR1 MDHEN and CDR2 SYDVKM. Trimming cost V 8 bases and J 3 bases, with 10 bases left between them. The CDR3 region is CASQTQDTEAFF. The CDR3 region has the DNA TGTGCCAGCCAAACACAGGACACTGAAGCTTTCTTT.

V is TRBV11-3 and J is TRBJ2-3; D is uncertain. The CDR3 is 14 amino acids. Germline V gene sequence: CDR1 SGHNT, CDR2 YENEEA. Trimming shortened V by 3 bases and J by 2 bases, and 9 bases separated the two germline ends. CDR3 in DNA: TGTGCCAGCAGCTTTTCCCTCTCCACAGATACGCAGTATTTT. Encoded protein: CASSFSLSTDTQYF.

This clone was picked up many times. The chain uses TRBV4-3 and TRBJ1-3, with 7 nucleotides matching TRBD1. V was clipped by 0 bases and J by 3 bases; unmatched bases: 8. This CDR3 is 17 amino acids long. From germline, CDR1 is LGHNA and CDR2 YSLEER. CDR3 loop: CASSQDITAGGGNTIYF. The CDR3 DNA is TGCGCCAGCAGCCAAGATATCACCGCAGGGGGTGGAAACACCATATATTTT.

The chain links TRBV7-9 to TRBJ2-1; 10 positions agree with TRBD2. The CDR3 is 15 residues long. Trimming took 4 bases from V and 7 from J; bases not matched to a gene: 7. Germline V lookup: CDR1 SEHNR, CDR2 FQNEAQ (reference sequence). The CDR3 sequence: CASSSRASGSNEQFF. For the CDR3, the DNA is TGTGCCAGCAGCTCTAGAGCTAGCGGGAGTAATGAGCAGTTCTTC.

The genes are TRBV18 and TRBJ1-2; D gene ambiguous. V was trimmed by 3 bases and J by 4 bases, leaving 9 bases between them. The germline gives CDR1 KGHSH, CDR2 LQKENI. The CDR3 runs 13 residues. CDR3 region: CASSPGGSYGYTF. CDR3 sequence (DNA): TGTGCCAGCTCACCCGGAGGGTCCTATGGCTACACCTTC.

This clone was counted a single time. CDR3 coding DNA: TGTGCCAGCAGCGTTGGGTCAGACTTCTGGGGAGGCGATGGCTACACCTTC. This translates into CASSVGSDFWGGDGYTF. The chain recombines TRBV9 with TRBJ1-2; the D is unclear. V lost 2 bases, J lost 6 bases, and 23 bases lay in between. CDR1 and CDR2 (germline): SGDLS, YYNGEE. This CDR3 spans 17 amino acids.

This sequence joins TRBV19 and TRBJ1-4; no clear D gene. V lost 10 bases and J lost 4, with 13 bases in between. The CDR3 has 13 amino acids. CDR1 is LNHDA and CDR2 is SQIVND in the germline V gene (reference sequence). CDR3 bases: TGTGCCACCGGAGGGCAGGTTAATGAAAAACTGTTTTTT. As protein: CATGGQVNEKLFF.